This TCR beta chain comes out of a study of blood T cell repertoires in COVID-19. Study context: Samples representing acute and convalescent COVID-19 were sourced from the United States, Italy and Spain. Sources were T cells, B-cell-depleted T cells, or PBMCs; the material itself was cDNA or gDNA.

Notes on this clone: At one end the junction does not follow the germline gene, possibly because of a read error.

The CDR3 contains 15 residues. CDR1 and CDR2 (germline): SQVTM, ANQGSEA. Assignments of participants to cohorts depended upon their own reported clinical history. All recovered Cohort 3 donors got two negative PCRs, got clearance, or saw symptom resolution. Profiled with immunoSEQ multiplex PCR; TCRdb holds only in-frame clones, not every one. This sample has 300,000 to 400,000 clones; 87% occur once, and the top ten carry 1%. The material sequenced was PBMCs or T cells enriched from blood (not recorded which). The chain recombines TRBV29-1 with TRBJ1-4, with D hard to call. This clonotype originated in a woman aged 25 to 39 who had recovered from COVID-19. The CDR3 loop reads CSVEVAGKSAEKLFF. The CDR3 DNA follows: TGCAGCGTGGAAGTGGCGGGTAAATCTGCTGAAAAACTGTTTTTT.